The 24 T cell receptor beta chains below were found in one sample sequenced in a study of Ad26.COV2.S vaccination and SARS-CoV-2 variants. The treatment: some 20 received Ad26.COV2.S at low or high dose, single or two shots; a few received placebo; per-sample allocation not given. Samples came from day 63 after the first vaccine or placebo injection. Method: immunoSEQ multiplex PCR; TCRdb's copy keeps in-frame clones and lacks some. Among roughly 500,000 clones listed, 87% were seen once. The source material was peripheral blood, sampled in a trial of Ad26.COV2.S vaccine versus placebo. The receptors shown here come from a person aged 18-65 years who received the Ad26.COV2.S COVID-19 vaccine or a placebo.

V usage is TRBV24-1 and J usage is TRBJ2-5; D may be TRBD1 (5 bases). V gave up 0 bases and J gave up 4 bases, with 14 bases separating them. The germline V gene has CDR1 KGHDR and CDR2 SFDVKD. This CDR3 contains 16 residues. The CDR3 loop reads CATSDLRQGVGETQYF. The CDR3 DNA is TGTGCCACCAGTGATTTGCGGCAGGGTGTTGGAGAGACCCAGTACTTC.

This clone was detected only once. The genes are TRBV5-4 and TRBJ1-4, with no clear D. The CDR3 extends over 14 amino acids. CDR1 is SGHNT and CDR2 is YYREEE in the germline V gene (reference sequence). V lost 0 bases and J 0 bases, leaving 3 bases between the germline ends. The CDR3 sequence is CASSLGSTNEKLFF. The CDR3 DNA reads TGTGCCAGCAGCTTGGGTTCAACTAATGAAAAACTGTTTTTT.

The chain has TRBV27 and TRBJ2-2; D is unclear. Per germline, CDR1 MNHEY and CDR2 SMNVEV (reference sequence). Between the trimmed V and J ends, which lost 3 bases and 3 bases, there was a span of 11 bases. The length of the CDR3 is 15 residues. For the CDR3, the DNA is TGTGCCAGCAGTTTGTACGGCTATTACACCGGGGAGCTGTTTTTT. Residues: CASSLYGYYTGELFF.

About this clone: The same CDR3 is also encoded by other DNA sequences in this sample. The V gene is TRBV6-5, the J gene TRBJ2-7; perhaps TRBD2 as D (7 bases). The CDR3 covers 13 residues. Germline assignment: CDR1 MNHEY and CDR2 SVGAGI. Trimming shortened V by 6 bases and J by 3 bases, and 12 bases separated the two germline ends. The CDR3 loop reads CASREGGRYEQYF. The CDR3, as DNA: TGTGCCAGCAGGGAGGGGGGGCGCTACGAGCAGTACTTC.

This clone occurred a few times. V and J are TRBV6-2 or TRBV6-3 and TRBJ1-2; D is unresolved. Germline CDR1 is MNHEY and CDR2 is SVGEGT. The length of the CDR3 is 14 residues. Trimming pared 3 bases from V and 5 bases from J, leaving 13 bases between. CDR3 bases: TGTGCCAGCAGTTATGGCGGGCAAAGATATGGCTACACCTTC. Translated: CASSYGGQRYGYTF.

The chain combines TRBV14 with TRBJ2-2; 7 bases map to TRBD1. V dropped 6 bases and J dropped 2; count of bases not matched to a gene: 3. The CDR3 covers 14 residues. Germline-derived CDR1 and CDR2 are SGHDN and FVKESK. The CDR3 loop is CASSGDRNTGELFF. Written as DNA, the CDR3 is TGTGCCAGCAGTGGGGACAGAAACACCGGGGAGCTGTTTTTT.

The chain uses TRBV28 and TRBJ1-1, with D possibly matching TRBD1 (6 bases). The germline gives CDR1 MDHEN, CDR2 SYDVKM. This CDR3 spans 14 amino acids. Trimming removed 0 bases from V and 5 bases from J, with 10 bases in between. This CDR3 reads CASSLWGGRTEAFF. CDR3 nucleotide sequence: TGTGCCAGCAGTTTATGGGGGGGCCGGACTGAAGCTTTCTTT.

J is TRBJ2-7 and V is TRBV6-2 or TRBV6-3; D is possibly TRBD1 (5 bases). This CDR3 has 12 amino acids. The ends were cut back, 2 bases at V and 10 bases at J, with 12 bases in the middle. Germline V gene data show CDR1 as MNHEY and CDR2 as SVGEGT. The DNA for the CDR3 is TGTGCCAGCAGTTACCCACAAGGGGCACAGTACTTC. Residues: CASSYPQGAQYF.

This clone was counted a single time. CDR3 DNA sequence: TGCGCCAGCAGCCAAGGGCGGGGAGGGACAGGCTACACCTTC. Protein sequence: CASSQGRGGTGYTF. This rearrangement joins TRBV4-3 to TRBJ1-2; maybe TRBD1 (6 bases). Germline V gives CDR1 LGHNA, CDR2 YSLEER. Between the trimmed V and J ends, which lost 1 base and 8 bases, there was a span of 14 bases. The CDR3 is 14 residues long.

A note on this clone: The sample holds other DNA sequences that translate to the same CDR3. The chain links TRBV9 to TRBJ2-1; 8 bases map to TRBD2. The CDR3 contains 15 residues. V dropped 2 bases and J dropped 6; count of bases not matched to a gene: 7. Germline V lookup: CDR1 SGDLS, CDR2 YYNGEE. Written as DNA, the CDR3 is TGTGCCAGCAGCGTGGGCTCGGGAGGGGCCAATGAGCAGTTCTTC. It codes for CASSVGSGGANEQFF.

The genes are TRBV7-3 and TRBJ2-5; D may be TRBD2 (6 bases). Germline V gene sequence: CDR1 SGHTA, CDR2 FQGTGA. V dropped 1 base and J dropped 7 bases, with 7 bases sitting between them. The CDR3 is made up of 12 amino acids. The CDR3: CASSLMGGTQYF. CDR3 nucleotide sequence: TGTGCCAGCAGCTTAATGGGGGGGACCCAGTACTTC.

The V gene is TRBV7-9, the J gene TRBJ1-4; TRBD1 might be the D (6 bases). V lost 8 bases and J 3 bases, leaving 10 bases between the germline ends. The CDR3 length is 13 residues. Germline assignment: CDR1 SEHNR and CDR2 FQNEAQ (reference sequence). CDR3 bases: TGTGCCAGCGTTCGACAGGCTAATGAAAAACTGTTTTTT. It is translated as CASVRQANEKLFF.

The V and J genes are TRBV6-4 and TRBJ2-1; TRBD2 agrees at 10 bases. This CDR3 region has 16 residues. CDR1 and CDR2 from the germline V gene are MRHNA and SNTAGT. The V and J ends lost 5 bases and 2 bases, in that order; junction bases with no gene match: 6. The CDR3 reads CASSRIAGGPYNEQFF. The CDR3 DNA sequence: TGTGCCAGCAGTCGGATAGCGGGAGGACCCTACAATGAGCAGTTCTTC.

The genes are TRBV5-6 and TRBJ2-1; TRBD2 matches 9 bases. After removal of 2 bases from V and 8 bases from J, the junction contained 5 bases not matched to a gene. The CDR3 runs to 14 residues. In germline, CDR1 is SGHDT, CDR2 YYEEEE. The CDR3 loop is CASSFSGSSHEQFF. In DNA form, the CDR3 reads TGTGCCAGCAGCTTTAGCGGGAGTTCCCATGAGCAGTTCTTC.

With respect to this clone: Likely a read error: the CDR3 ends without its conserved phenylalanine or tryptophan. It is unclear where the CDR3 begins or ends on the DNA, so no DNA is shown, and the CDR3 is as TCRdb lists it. The CDR3: CASHGDNPL. The J gene is TRBJ2-6, the V gene TRBV28; the listed D gene, TRBD1, was not tested against the DNA. Germline CDR1 is MDHEN and CDR2 is SYDVKM. The CDR3 numbers 9 amino acids, ends counted.

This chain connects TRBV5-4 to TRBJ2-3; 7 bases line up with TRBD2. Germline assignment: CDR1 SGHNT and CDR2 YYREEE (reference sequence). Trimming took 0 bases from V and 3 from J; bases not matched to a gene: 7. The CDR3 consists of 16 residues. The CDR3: CASSLGTSGKTDTQYF. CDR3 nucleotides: TGTGCCAGCAGCTTGGGCACCAGCGGGAAGACAGATACGCAGTATTTT.

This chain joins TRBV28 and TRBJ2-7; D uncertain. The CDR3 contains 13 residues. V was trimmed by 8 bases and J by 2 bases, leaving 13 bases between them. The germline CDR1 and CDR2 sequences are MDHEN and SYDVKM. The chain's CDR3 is CASGVPGPYEQYF. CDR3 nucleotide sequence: TGTGCCAGCGGGGTACCGGGTCCCTACGAGCAGTACTTC.

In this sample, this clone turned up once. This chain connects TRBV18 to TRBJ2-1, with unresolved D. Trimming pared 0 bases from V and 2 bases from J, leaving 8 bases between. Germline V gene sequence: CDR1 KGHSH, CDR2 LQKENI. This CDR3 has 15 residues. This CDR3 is CASSPPSAPYNEQFF. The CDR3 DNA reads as TGTGCCAGCTCACCACCGTCGGCCCCCTACAATGAGCAGTTCTTC.

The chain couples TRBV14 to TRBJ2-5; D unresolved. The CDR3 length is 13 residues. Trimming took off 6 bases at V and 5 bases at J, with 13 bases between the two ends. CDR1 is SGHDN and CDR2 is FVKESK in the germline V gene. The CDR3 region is CASSSERTETQYF. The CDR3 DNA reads TGTGCCAGCAGTTCCGAGCGAACCGAGACCCAGTACTTC.

CDR3 in amino acids: CASSAGGGYEQYF. CDR3 bases: TGTGCCAGCAGTGCCGGGGGAGGCTACGAGCAGTACTTC. The V call is TRBV2, the J call TRBJ2-7, with a weak D call TRBD2 (6 bases). Germline loops: CDR1 SNHLY, CDR2 FYNNEI. The CDR3 covers 13 residues. V was shortened by 4 bases and J by 3 bases, with 10 bases between the two germline ends.

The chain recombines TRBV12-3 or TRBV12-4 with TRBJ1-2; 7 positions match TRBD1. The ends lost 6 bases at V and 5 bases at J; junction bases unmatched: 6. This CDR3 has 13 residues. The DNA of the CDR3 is TGTGCCAGCAGCCCGGGACAGAAGTATGGCTACACCTTC. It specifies CASSPGQKYGYTF.

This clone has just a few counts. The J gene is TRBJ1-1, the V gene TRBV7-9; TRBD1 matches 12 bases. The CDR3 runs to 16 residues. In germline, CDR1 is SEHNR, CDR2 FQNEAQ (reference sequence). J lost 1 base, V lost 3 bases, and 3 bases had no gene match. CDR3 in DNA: TGTGCCAGCAGCTTGGGGACAGGGGGCCGGAACACTGAAGCTTTCTTT. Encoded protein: CASSLGTGGRNTEAFF.

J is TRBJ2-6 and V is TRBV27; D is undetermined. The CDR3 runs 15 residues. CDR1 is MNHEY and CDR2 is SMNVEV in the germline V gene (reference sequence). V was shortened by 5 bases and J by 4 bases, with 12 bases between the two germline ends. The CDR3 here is CASSPDRSGANVLTF. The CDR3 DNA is TGTGCCAGCAGTCCCGACCGGTCGGGGGCCAACGTCCTGACTTTC.

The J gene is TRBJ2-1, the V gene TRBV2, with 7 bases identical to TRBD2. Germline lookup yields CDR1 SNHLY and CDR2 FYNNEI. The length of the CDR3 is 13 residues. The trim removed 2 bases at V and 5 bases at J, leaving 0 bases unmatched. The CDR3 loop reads CASSELADNEQFF. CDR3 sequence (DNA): TGTGCCAGCAGTGAACTAGCGGACAATGAGCAGTTCTTC.